This TCR beta chain was obtained from a study of blood T cell repertoires in COVID-19. The table came from immunoSEQ multiplex PCR; TCRdb's copy has only in-frame clones and leaves some out. The table has about 150,000 clones, roughly 80% seen once. The receptor was derived from an older woman with COVID-19, enrolled during active disease. Sequenced input: peripheral blood.

The CDR3 sequence: CASSSDRVYTF. DNA of the CDR3: TGCGCCAGCAGCTCCGACAGGGTCTACACCTTC. The chain has TRBV5-1 and TRBJ1-2; 7 bases match TRBD1. The germline gives CDR1 SGHRS, CDR2 YFSETQ. V lost 3 bases, J lost 10 bases, and 3 bases stayed unmatched. This CDR3 is built from 11 residues.